A single sample is the source of the 21 T cell receptor beta chains below, sequenced in a study of blood T cell repertoires in COVID-19. Repertoires were generated with immunoSEQ multiplex PCR, while TCRdb's copy carries only in-frame clones and drops some. This table holds approximately 290,000 clones, approximately 85% found once. Sample: PBMCs or T cells enriched from blood (not recorded which). These receptors were obtained from a woman aged 25-40 years who had recovered from COVID-19.

J is TRBJ2-2 and V is TRBV4-2, with D possibly matching TRBD2 (6 bases). Germline V gene lookup returns CDR1 LGHNA and CDR2 YNFKEQ. The CDR3 runs 15 residues. The V and J ends lost 0 bases and 5 bases respectively, with 10 bases between them. The CDR3, as DNA: TGTGCCAGCAGCCAAGATGGGACTTATACCGGGGAGCTGTTTTTT. Amino acid sequence: CASSQDGTYTGELFF.

The J gene is TRBJ2-3, the V gene TRBV15; D is possibly TRBD2 (6 bases). Trimming removed 3 bases at V and 2 bases at J, with 12 bases between. CDR1 is LNHNV, CDR2 YYDKDF, per germline (reference sequence). The CDR3 extends over 15 amino acids. The chain's CDR3 is CATSSEGTVTDTQYF. CDR3 coding DNA: TGTGCCACCAGCAGTGAAGGGACTGTCACAGATACGCAGTATTTT.

This clone came up once. J is TRBJ2-3 and V is TRBV11-2; 9 bases fit TRBD2. The CDR3 spans 15 residues. The junction had 5 bases not matched to a gene; V was cut back by 3 bases and J by 4 bases. Germline CDR1 is SGHAT and CDR2 is FQNNGV. The CDR3 is CASSFVLAGSDTQYF. The DNA for the CDR3 is TGTGCCAGCAGCTTCGTTCTAGCGGGGTCAGATACGCAGTATTTT.

The gene calls are TRBV4-2 and TRBJ1-1; 8 positions agree with TRBD1. The CDR3 sequence is 15 residues long. V was pared by 4 bases and J by 4 bases, with 8 bases of the junction left unmatched. Per germline, CDR1 LGHNA and CDR2 YNFKEQ. Here the CDR3 DNA reads TGTGCCAGCAGCCCACAACAGGGGGGTGGCACTGAAGCTTTCTTT. It translates to CASSPQQGGGTEAFF.

This chain's CDR3 is CATSDSGIQEAFF. CDR3 sequence (DNA): TGTGCCACCAGTGATTCAGGGATTCAGGAAGCTTTCTTT. The genes are TRBV24-1 and TRBJ1-1, with a weak D call TRBD1 (5 bases). The V and J ends lost 2 bases and 8 bases respectively, with 11 bases between them. Germline values: CDR1 KGHDR, CDR2 SFDVKD. The CDR3 runs to 13 residues.

The chain links TRBV6-5 to TRBJ2-3; D is perhaps TRBD1 (6 bases). V lost 3 bases and J lost 9, with 16 bases in between. Germline V CDR1 and CDR2: MNHEY, SVGAGI. The CDR3 totals 14 residues. The CDR3, as DNA: TGTGCCAGCAGTTATCAGGGGTTTGGCACCACGCAGTATTTT. This sequence encodes CASSYQGFGTTQYF.

This chain joins TRBV3-1 (or the pseudogene TRBV3-2) and TRBJ2-5; 7 bases agree with TRBD1. The length of the CDR3 is 16 residues. CDR1 and CDR2 (germline): LGHDT, YNNKEL (reference sequence). V trimming: 1 base; J trimming: 5 bases; junction bases outside the gene matches: 10. CDR3 bases: TGTGCCAGCAGCCAAGCGACAGGGCCTACGAGGGAGACCCAGTACTTC. Its translation is CASSQATGPTRETQYF.

A few counts support this clone. The chain has TRBV27 and TRBJ1-1; D is unclear. The germline V gene encodes CDR1 MNHEY and CDR2 SMNVEV (reference sequence). This CDR3 comprises 13 residues. V was shortened by 0 bases and J by 0 bases, with 2 bases between the two germline ends. The CDR3 region is CASSLSMNTEAFF. In DNA form, the CDR3 reads TGTGCCAGCAGTTTATCTATGAACACTGAAGCTTTCTTT.

The chain uses TRBV7-8 and TRBJ1-2, with D tentatively TRBD1 (5 bases). CDR3 length: 14 amino acids. V was pared by 5 bases and J by 2 bases, with 12 bases between. Germline CDR1 SGHVS, CDR2 FQNEAQ. CDR3: CASSPGQVNYGYTF. CDR3 bases: TGTGCCAGCAGCCCCGGACAAGTGAACTATGGCTACACCTTC. The full variable domain, with the rest looked up from reference TRBV7-8 and TRBJ1-2, is GAGVSQSPRYKVAKRGQDVALRCDPISGHVSLFWYQQALGQGPEFLTYFQNEAQLDKSGLPSDRFFAERPEGSVSTLKIQRTQQEDSAVYLCASSPGQVNYGYTFGSGTRLTVV.

The chain carries TRBV3-1 (or the pseudogene TRBV3-2) and TRBJ2-5; possibly TRBD2 for D (5 bases). V lost 2 bases, J lost 5 bases, and 15 bases lay in between. The CDR3 contains 15 residues. The germline gives CDR1 LGHDT, CDR2 YNNKEL (reference sequence). The DNA of the CDR3 is TGTGCCAGCAGCCAACCGGACTCTTTCGCGGAGACCCAGTACTTC. Its protein product is CASSQPDSFAETQYF.

This chain links TRBV30 with TRBJ2-2; 8 bases map to TRBD1. This CDR3 is 14 amino acids long. Germline CDR1 and CDR2: GTSNPN and SVGIG (reference sequence). V lost 6 bases, J lost 1 base, and 4 bases stayed unmatched. This CDR3 reads CACSGTGNTGELFF. Written as DNA, the CDR3 is TGTGCCTGCTCCGGGACAGGGAACACCGGGGAGCTGTTTTTT.

This clone was seen once. The chain is built from TRBV6-5 and TRBJ2-3; D is possibly TRBD1 (6 bases). The length of the CDR3 is 12 residues. V dropped 6 bases and J dropped 3 bases, with 7 bases sitting between them. Germline V gives CDR1 MNHEY, CDR2 SVGAGI. CDR3 DNA: TGTGCCAGCAGCAGGGGTACAGATACGCAGTATTTT. Encoded protein: CASSRGTDTQYF.

The table lists this clone with a count of one. The V gene is TRBV11-2, the J gene TRBJ1-2; no definite D call. The CDR3 has 12 amino acids. Trimming removed 0 bases from V and 3 bases from J, with 2 bases in between. Germline lookup yields CDR1 SGHAT and CDR2 FQNNGV. The CDR3 here is CASSLDYYGYTF. As DNA, the CDR3 is TGTGCCAGCAGCTTAGACTACTATGGCTACACCTTC.

The rearrangement links TRBV19 to TRBJ1-1; tentative D call: TRBD1 (6 bases). CDR3 length equals 15 residues. The germline CDR1 and CDR2 sequences are LNHDA and SQIVND (reference sequence). V lost 5 bases and J lost 0, with 13 bases in between. The CDR3 DNA sequence: TGTGCCAGTAGTGCAGGACAGCTTATGAACACTGAAGCTTTCTTT. Amino acid sequence: CASSAGQLMNTEAFF.

The V gene is TRBV28, the J gene TRBJ1-1; weak D call: TRBD1 (6 bases). V shed 5 bases and J shed 5 bases, with 21 bases lying between them. Germline CDR1 is MDHEN and CDR2 is SYDVKM. CDR3 length: 16 amino acids. The DNA of the CDR3 is TGTGCCAGCAGTGGACTGCGCAACAGGGTTGGAACTGAAGCTTTCTTT. Its translation is CASSGLRNRVGTEAFF.

The chain recombines TRBV10-3 with TRBJ1-1, with D unresolved. V was clipped by 0 bases and J by 4 bases, with 12 bases between them. This CDR3 has 15 residues. Germline CDR1 ENHRY, CDR2 SYGVKD. This CDR3 reads CAISESTRGITEAFF. DNA for the CDR3: TGTGCCATCAGTGAGTCGACTCGAGGGATCACTGAAGCTTTCTTT.

The rearrangement joins TRBV5-1 to TRBJ2-4; 12 nucleotides agree with TRBD1. The V segment lost 0 bases and the J segment 6 bases; nucleotides outside the gene matches: 7. The CDR3 consists of 17 residues. Per the germline V gene, CDR1 is SGHRS and CDR2 is YFSETQ. The CDR3 reads CASSLGDRGRGANIQYF. For the CDR3, the DNA is TGCGCCAGCAGCTTGGGGGACAGGGGGCGCGGGGCAAACATTCAGTACTTC.

V is TRBV6-1 and J is TRBJ1-1, with 8 bases fitting TRBD1. V was pared by 2 bases and J by 1 base, with 9 bases of the junction left unmatched. CDR3 length: 17 residues. From germline, CDR1 is MNHNS and CDR2 SASEGT. CDR3: CASSEYPSGQGNTEAFF. CDR3 nucleotides: TGTGCCAGCAGTGAATACCCCTCTGGACAGGGGAACACTGAAGCTTTCTTT.

This chain uses TRBV5-1 with TRBJ1-1; 8 nucleotides align to TRBD1. V lost 3 bases, J lost 1 base, and 8 bases stayed unmatched. The CDR3 is 16 amino acids. Germline V gives CDR1 SGHRS, CDR2 YFSETQ. DNA for the CDR3: TGCGCCAGCAGCTCATCCGGCCAGGGGGCGAACACTGAAGCTTTCTTT. Its protein product is CASSSSGQGANTEAFF.

This clone has just one count. This rearrangement joins TRBV29-1 to TRBJ1-1; D may be TRBD1 (5 bases). This CDR3 region has 13 residues. V lost 7 bases to trimming and J lost 0 bases, with 12 bases between them. Germline loops: CDR1 SQVTM, CDR2 ANQGSEA. The CDR3 bases are TGCAGCGGGCACACAGGCCTGAACACTGAAGCTTTCTTT. The encoded protein is CSGHTGLNTEAFF.

The chain recombines TRBV5-1 with TRBJ1-2; perhaps TRBD1 as D (6 bases). V gave up 0 bases and J gave up 2 bases, with 11 bases separating them. Germline CDR1 is SGHRS and CDR2 is YFSETQ. The CDR3 is made up of 15 amino acids. CDR3 loop: CASSLETGSNYGYTF. As DNA, the CDR3 is TGCGCCAGCAGCTTGGAAACAGGGTCCAACTATGGCTACACCTTC. The whole variable domain, filled in from reference TRBV5-1 and TRBJ1-2, reads KAGVTQTPRYLIKTRGQQVTLSCSPISGHRSVSWYQQTPGQGLQFLFEYFSETQRNKGNFPGRFSGRQFSNSRSEMNVSTLELGDSALYLCASSLETGSNYGYTFGSGTRLTVV.